The T cell receptor beta chain under discussion was sequenced for a study of T cell responses to AZD1222 COVID-19 vaccine. Findings and limits, study-wide: Only after the peak T cell response were repertoires sampled.

This clone turned up a few times. What it binds is not known. The germline V gene has CDR1 SGHDN and CDR2 FVKESK. The V end lost 4 bases, the J end lost 6 bases, and 12 bases lay between the germline ends. The CDR3 runs to 14 residues. Measured with immunoSEQ multiplex PCR; TCRdb has only the in-frame clones, and not every one. The sample has approximately 130,000 clones; approximately 90% are singletons. The chain links TRBV14 to TRBJ2-2; D unclear. This TCR derives from an adult who received the MenACWY meningococcal vaccine as a control. Sequences were derived from peripheral blood, sampled 28 days after the second dose of the MenACWY control vaccine. The CDR3 coding sequence is TGTGCCAGCAGCCCCCAGGTTTACTCCGGGGAGCTGTTTTTT. It codes for CASSPQVYSGELFF.